This TCR beta chain originates from a study of blood T cell repertoires in COVID-19 (dated by TCRdb to the early 2020s). With regard to the full study: Collaborator samples came from the United States, Italy and Spain and covered acute and convalescent phases of COVID-19. The material from the prospective study consisted of cDNA or gDNA derived from T cells, B-cell-depleted T cells, or PBMCs. Samples came from the ongoing ImmuneRACE study (first 160 participants) plus 1,254 subjects from 6 global collaborators. Deeply sampled blood TCRbeta repertoires from subjects exposed to, actively infected with, or recovered from COVID-19 were included in the dataset. HLA class I and class II types, where available, came from metadata supplied by the sample provider rather than from assay-based typing. A de-identified subject ID, COVID-19 status, age in years and sex were almost always included in the sample metadata. A freely available public database, intended as a resource for researchers studying the immune response to SARS-CoV-2, is where the repertoires were released. General conclusions and limits of the study: The amount of clinical and demographic metadata varied by source and participant and was provided uncurated.

Collaborating institutions collected whole blood in K2EDTA tubes following their own protocols. For TCRbeta analysis, collaborator samples were shipped as frozen whole blood, as isolated PBMCs, or as DNA extracted from either sample type. CDR1 and CDR2 are drawn from the germline V gene (reference sequence): LGHDT, YNNKEL. The CDR3 has 15 amino acids, counting the end cysteine and phenylalanine. Just CDR3 DNA is preserved here, 45 bases in frame from base 1. V is trimmed back by 2 bases and J by 0 bases, and the junction contains 4 bases that no gene match accounts for. The immunoSEQ Assay, a bias-controlled multiplex PCR, was used to amplify TCRbeta CDR3 regions from genomic DNA. Concerning the study's data processing: The number of nucleated cells in each sample was estimated from the amplification of reference gene primers within the assay. To quantify the absolute abundance of each unique TCRbeta CDR3 rearrangement, sequence reads were collapsed and filtered. For each sample, productive Simpson clonality was calculated by taking the square root of Simpson's diversity index across productive rearrangements. This is the immuneACCESS table as TCRdb keeps it, with only in-frame sequences that have V and J called. A part of the clones is gone; compared with another copy, unresolved V genes explain less than half, and the rest is unexplained. The V and J calls and clone size come from that table; D and trimming were worked out from the DNA. This sample lists approximately 59,000 clones; around 85% were detected once. Of the sample, 4.7% falls within the top ten clones.

This clone was counted between two and nine times. The clone's antigen remains unknown. Base quality data are lacking; no much larger clone is found one base away. In this chain, TRBV3-1 (or the pseudogene TRBV3-2) is recombined with TRBJ2-7; the junction holds 7 bases that match TRBD2. The TCR sequence derives from a man aged 35-49 years with active COVID-19. Source material: peripheral blood. The nucleotide sequence is given as TGTGCCAGCAGCCAAACTAGCGTACTCTCCTACGAGCAGTACTTC. Its amino acids are CASSQTSVLSYEQYF.